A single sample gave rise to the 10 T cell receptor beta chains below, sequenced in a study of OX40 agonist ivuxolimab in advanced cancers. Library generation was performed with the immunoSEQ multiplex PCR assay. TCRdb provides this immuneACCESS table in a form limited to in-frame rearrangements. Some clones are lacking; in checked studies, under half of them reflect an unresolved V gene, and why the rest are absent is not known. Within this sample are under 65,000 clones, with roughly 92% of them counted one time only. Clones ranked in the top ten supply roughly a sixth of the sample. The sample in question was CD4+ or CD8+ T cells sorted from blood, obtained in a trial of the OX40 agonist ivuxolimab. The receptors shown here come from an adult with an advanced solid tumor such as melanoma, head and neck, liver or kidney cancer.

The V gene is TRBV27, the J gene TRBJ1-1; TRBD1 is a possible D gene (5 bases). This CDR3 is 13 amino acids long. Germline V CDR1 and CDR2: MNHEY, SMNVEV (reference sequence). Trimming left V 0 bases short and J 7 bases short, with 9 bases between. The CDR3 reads CASSLSSGGEAFF. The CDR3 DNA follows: TGTGCCAGCAGTTTATCTTCGGGGGGTGAAGCTTTCTTT.

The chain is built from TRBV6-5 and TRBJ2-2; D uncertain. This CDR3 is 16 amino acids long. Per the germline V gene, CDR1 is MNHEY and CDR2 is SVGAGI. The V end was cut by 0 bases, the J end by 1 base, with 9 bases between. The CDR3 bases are TGTGCCAGCAGTTACTCGTCCTACCGGAACACCGGGGAGCTGTTTTTT. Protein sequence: CASSYSSYRNTGELFF.

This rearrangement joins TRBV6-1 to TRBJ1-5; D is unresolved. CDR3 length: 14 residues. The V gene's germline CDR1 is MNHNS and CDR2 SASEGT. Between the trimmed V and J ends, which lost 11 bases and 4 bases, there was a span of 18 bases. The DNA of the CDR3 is TGTGCCCTCAGTCCAAGGGAGTCAAATCAGCCCCAGCATTTT. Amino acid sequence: CALSPRESNQPQHF.

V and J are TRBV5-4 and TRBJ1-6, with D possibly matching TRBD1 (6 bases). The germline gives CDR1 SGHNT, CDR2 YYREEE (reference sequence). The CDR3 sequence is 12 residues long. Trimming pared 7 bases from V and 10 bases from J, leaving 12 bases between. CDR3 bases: TGTGCCAGCGGCAGGGGAAACTCACCCCTCCACTTT. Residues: CASGRGNSPLHF.

The CDR3 here is CASSYSWGLEQYF. The DNA of the CDR3 is TGTGCCAGCAGTTACTCGTGGGGACTCGAGCAGTACTTC. The genes are TRBV6-5 and TRBJ2-7; a weak D match, TRBD2 (6 bases). CDR3 length: 13 residues. Germline CDR1 reads MNHEY; CDR2 reads SVGAGI. Trimming removed 0 bases from V and 6 bases from J, with 9 bases in between.

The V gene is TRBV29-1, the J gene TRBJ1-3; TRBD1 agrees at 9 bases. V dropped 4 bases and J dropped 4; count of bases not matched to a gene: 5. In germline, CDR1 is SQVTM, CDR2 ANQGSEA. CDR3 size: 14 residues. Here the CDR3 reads CSVGDRDAGNTIYF. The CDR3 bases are TGCAGCGTTGGGGACAGGGATGCAGGAAACACCATATATTTT.

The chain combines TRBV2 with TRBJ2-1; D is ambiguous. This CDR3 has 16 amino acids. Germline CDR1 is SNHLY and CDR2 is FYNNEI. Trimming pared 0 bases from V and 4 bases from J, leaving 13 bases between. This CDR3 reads CASSEAYYNEYNEQFF. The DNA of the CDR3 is TGTGCCAGCAGTGAAGCTTACTATAACGAGTACAATGAGCAGTTCTTC. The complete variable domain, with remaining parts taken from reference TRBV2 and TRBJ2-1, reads EPEVTQTPSHQVTQMGQEVILRCVPISNHLYFYWYRQILGQKVEFLVSFYNNEISEKSEIFDDQFSVERPDGSNFTLKIRSTKLEDSAMYFCASSEAYYNEYNEQFFGPGTRLTVL.

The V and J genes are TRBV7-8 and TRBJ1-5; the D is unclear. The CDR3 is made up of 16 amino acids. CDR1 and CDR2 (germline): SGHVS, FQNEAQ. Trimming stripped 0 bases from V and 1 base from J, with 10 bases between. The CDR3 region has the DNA TGTGCCAGCAGCTTAGCCCCCCATGTGAGCAATCAGCCCCAGCATTTT. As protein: CASSLAPHVSNQPQHF. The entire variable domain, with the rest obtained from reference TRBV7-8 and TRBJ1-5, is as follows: GAGVSQSPRYKVAKRGQDVALRCDPISGHVSLFWYQQALGQGPEFLTYFQNEAQLDKSGLPSDRFFAERPEGSVSTLKIQRTQQEDSAVYLCASSLAPHVSNQPQHFGDGTRLSIL.

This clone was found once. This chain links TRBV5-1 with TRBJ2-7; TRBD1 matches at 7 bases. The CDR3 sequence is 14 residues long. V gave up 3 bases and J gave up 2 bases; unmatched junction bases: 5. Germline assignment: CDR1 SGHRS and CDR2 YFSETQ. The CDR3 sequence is CASSSTQGTYEQYF. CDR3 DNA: TGCGCCAGCAGCTCAACACAGGGGACCTACGAGCAGTACTTC.

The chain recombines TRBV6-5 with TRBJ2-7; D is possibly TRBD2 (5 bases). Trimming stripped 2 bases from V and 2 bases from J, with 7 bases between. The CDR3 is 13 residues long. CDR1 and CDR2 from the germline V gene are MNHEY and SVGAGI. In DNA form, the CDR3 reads TGTGCCAGCAGTTACGGGCGGGCCTACGAGCAGTACTTC. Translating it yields CASSYGRAYEQYF.